This TCR beta chain was sequenced in a study of a mutant IDH1 vaccine in newly diagnosed glioma (dated by TCRdb to the early 2020s). For the study in its entirety: Across visits V03 through V10, patients got a total of eight vaccinations, given in weeks 1, 3, 5, 7, 11, 15, 19 and 23. Vaccination began 4-6 weeks after radiotherapy alone, or alongside temozolomide cycles in the chemotherapy-containing groups. Of the 25 to 35 patients who were treated, approximately 62% were male and about 40% were female, and the mean age was about 40 years. Prior to enrollment, standard therapy consisting of radiotherapy alone, temozolomide alone, or radiochemotherapy with temozolomide had been administered to patients, with the combination being received by most patients. Peripheral blood was drawn at six visits: V03 (baseline), V05, V07, V10, V12 and V13. For exploratory analyses, longitudinal TCRB deep sequencing was carried out in more than 20 treated patients wherever samples were available. General conclusions and limits of the study: The authors noted that analyses of patient blood samples could not be reproduced because of sample limitations. PBMC samples for TCRB deep sequencing were selected based on availability. Pseudoprogression appeared unrelated to alterations in the top peripheral T cell clonotypes detected by TCRB sequencing. Immune responses induced by the vaccine were seen in 90% to 95% of patients across multiple MHC alleles.

The library came from the immunoSEQ multiplex PCR assay. Rearranged TCR beta chain sequences were amplified with the hsTCRB Kit following the manufacturer's protocol. TCRB libraries were sequenced on an Illumina MiSeq. The paper's data handling went like this. Demultiplexing, trimming and gene mapping were performed with the kit vendor's proprietary platform. TCRdb took this table from immuneACCESS and kept in-frame rearrangements with V and J called. Such tables lack part of the clones; where checked against another copy, unresolved V genes explain under half of the gap, and the rest is unexplained. V and J calls and clone size are given by that table; D and trimming were obtained from the DNA. The sample yields 35,000 or so clones; roughly four fifths were counted once. The ten largest clonotypes hold more than 20% of the sample. According to the study, the label for this sample's time point signals: week 5, during vaccination. A 20-mer mutant IDH1 peptide at 300 micrograms in Montanide made up each vaccine dose, which was injected subcutaneously together with topical imiquimod. Donors had newly diagnosed WHO grade 3 or 4 IDH1-mutant astrocytomas with loss of nuclear ATRX. The samples were drawn from NOA16, a multicentre, single-arm, open-label phase I trial in Germany that tested a mutant IDH1 peptide vaccine in humans for the first time. The DNeasy Blood and Tissue Kit was used to extract genomic DNA from EDTA blood for TCRB sequencing.

To note about this clone: It lacks a known antigen. No much larger clone exists at a distance of one base, and base qualities are not known.

Spanning cysteine to phenylalanine, the CDR3 consists of 17 amino acids. Of all the DNA, just the CDR3 is kept, 51 bases in frame from base 1. From a lookup of the germline V gene, CDR1 and CDR2 are SGHRS and YFSETQ. At the junction V is shortened by 4 bases and J by 0 bases, with 18 bases in between. The V and J segments used are TRBV5-1 and TRBJ2-3, and possibly TRBD1, on 6 matching bases. This clonotype was sampled from a man aged 25-45 years with glioma. The specimen comprised PBMCs, sampled from a glioma patient whose treatment included an IDH1 peptide vaccine. In nucleotide form, the sequence is TGCGCCAGCAGCCCAAGGACAGACGCCTCTAGCACAGATACGCAGTATTTT. It translates to CASSPRTDASSTDTQYF.